This T cell receptor beta chain originates from a study of blood T cell repertoires in COVID-19 (TCRdb year 2020). Concerning the study at large: The collaborator samples originated in the United States, Italy and Spain and spanned the acute and convalescent phases of COVID-19. The material from the prospective study consisted of cDNA or gDNA derived from T cells, B-cell-depleted T cells, or PBMCs. Subjects who had been exposed to COVID-19, were actively infected with it, or had recovered from it provided the deeply sampled blood TCRbeta repertoires that made up the dataset. The repertoires were released in a freely available public database intended as a resource for research on the immune response to SARS-CoV-2. The samples were drawn from two sources: the first 160 participants of the ongoing ImmuneRACE study, and 950 to 1,500 subjects contributed by 6 global collaborators. Nearly every sample came with metadata listing a de-identified subject ID, COVID-19 status, age in years and sex. Where HLA class I and class II types were available, the types were taken from metadata supplied by the sample provider, not from assay-based typing.

The trim is 2 bases for V and 0 bases for J, with a gap of 10 bases between the germline ends. The germline V gene specifies SGHTA as CDR1 and FQGNSA as CDR2. Taken from cysteine to phenylalanine, the CDR3 has 15 residues. Only the CDR3 part of the read is kept: 45 bases, read in frame from the first base. About this clone: Its antigen target is currently unknown. No per-base quality is available; no much larger clone lies one base away.

On the study overall, not on this receptor specifically: How much clinical and demographic metadata was included differed by source and by participant, and the metadata was provided uncurated.

The collaborating institutions used their own protocols to collect whole blood in K2EDTA tubes. For TCRbeta analysis, collaborators shipped samples in one of three forms: frozen whole blood, isolated PBMCs, or DNA extracted from either of those sample types. TCRbeta CDR3 regions were amplified from genomic DNA using the immunoSEQ Assay, a bias-controlled multiplex PCR. The paper's data handling went like this. Within the assay, amplification of reference gene primers was used to estimate how many nucleated cells each sample contained. Sequence reads were collapsed and filtered to measure the absolute abundance of every unique TCRbeta CDR3 rearrangement. For each sample, productive Simpson clonality was calculated as the square root of Simpson's diversity index over productive rearrangements. In its TCRdb copy, this immuneACCESS table keeps in-frame sequences only and misses some clones. Where compared with another copy, unresolved V genes explain less than half of these, and the others have no known cause. V, J and clone size were drawn from that table, and D and trimming were deduced from the DNA. In all, the sample holds about 150,000 clones, and over 80% of those were seen once. In total, the top ten clones hold about 6% of the sample.

The sequence came from an elderly man with acute or convalescent COVID-19. The specimen was peripheral blood. This chain is built from TRBV7-2 and TRBJ1-1; confidence is insufficient to name the D gene. Here the CDR3 is given as CASSLQGRMNTEAFF. In nucleotide form, the sequence is TGTGCCAGCAGCTTACAAGGGAGGATGAACACTGAAGCTTTCTTT.